Following are 29 T cell receptor beta chains from one sample sequenced in a study of blood T cell repertoires in COVID-19. The table came from immunoSEQ multiplex PCR; TCRdb's copy has only in-frame clones and leaves some out. The table records approximately 300,000 clones, around 90% of them present only once. The specimen sequenced was PBMCs or T cells enriched from blood (not recorded which). Receptors originate from a man between 60 and 75 years old who had recovered from COVID-19.

The chain carries TRBV6-2 or TRBV6-3 and TRBJ2-1, with 12 bases matching TRBD2. V was clipped by 6 bases and J by 8 bases; unmatched bases: 8. The germline V gene has CDR1 MNHEY and CDR2 SVGEGT. The CDR3 contains 15 residues. The CDR3 loop is CASSRLAGVGDEQFF. In DNA, the CDR3 is TGTGCCAGCAGCCGACTAGCGGGAGTAGGTGATGAGCAGTTCTTC.

The V gene is TRBV2, the J gene TRBJ2-7; D may be TRBD2 (7 bases). Germline CDR1 SNHLY, CDR2 FYNNEI. V was trimmed by 5 bases and J by 6 bases, leaving 17 bases between them. The CDR3 runs 14 residues. In DNA form, the CDR3 reads TGTGCCAGCAGTTTGTTGGCAGGGGAGGGCGAGCAGTACTTC. Its protein product is CASSLLAGEGEQYF.

The table lists this clone with a count of one. CDR3 sequence: CASSPPTETQYF. CDR3 in DNA: TGTGCCAGCAGCCCCCCTACGGAGACCCAGTACTTC. V is TRBV7-9 and J is TRBJ2-5; D gene unclear. The ends were cut back, 5 bases at V and 5 bases at J, with 9 bases in the middle. Germline lookup yields CDR1 SEHNR and CDR2 FQNEAQ (reference sequence). The CDR3 loop spans 12 amino acids.

This chain uses TRBV28 with TRBJ2-7, with TRBD2 matching over 16 bases. Trimming removed 6 bases from V and 4 bases from J; junction bases left unmatched: 15. The CDR3 length is 19 residues. Germline CDR1 reads MDHEN; CDR2 reads SYDVKM. The CDR3 DNA is TGTGCCAGCAGACCTCGGACATTGGGACTAGCGGGAGGGCAATACGAGCAGTACTTC. Amino acids: CASRPRTLGLAGGQYEQYF.

This clone was observed once. This rearrangement joins TRBV28 to TRBJ2-1; TRBD2 matches at 10 bases. The ends lost 6 bases at V and 1 base at J; junction bases unmatched: 6. CDR3 size: 16 residues. Germline V CDR1 and CDR2: MDHEN, SYDVKM. CDR3 in amino acids: CASRASGGPSYNEQFF. Written as DNA, the CDR3 is TGTGCCAGCAGAGCTAGCGGGGGACCATCCTACAATGAGCAGTTCTTC.

The genes are TRBV29-1 and TRBJ1-1; 10 nucleotides align to TRBD1. CDR1 and CDR2 (germline): SQVTM, ANQGSEA. The CDR3 loop spans 13 amino acids. Trimming took 3 bases from V and 4 from J; bases not matched to a gene: 2. CDR3 DNA sequence: TGCAGCGTTGATCGGGACAGGGGCACTGAAGCTTTCTTT. Translated, it gives CSVDRDRGTEAFF.

This chain uses TRBV9 with TRBJ2-3; maybe TRBD2 (5 bases). Germline CDR1 reads SGDLS; CDR2 reads YYNGEE. The V end was cut by 4 bases, the J end by 6 bases, with 18 bases between. The CDR3 loop spans 15 amino acids. As DNA, the CDR3 is TGTGCCAGCAGCACCCACACGGAGGCGTCGGATACGCAGTATTTT. Its translation is CASSTHTEASDTQYF.

This clone was found once. The chain recombines TRBV5-1 with TRBJ2-1; TRBD2 matches at 9 bases. From germline, CDR1 is SGHRS and CDR2 YFSETQ. The CDR3 has 14 residues. V lost 5 bases to trimming and J lost 8 bases; unmatched junction nucleotides: 8. CDR3 amino acids: CASRQLQREDEQFF. CDR3 DNA: TGCGCCAGCAGGCAGCTGCAGCGGGAGGATGAGCAGTTCTTC.

This clone was recorded a few times. The gene calls are TRBV20-1 and TRBJ1-1, with unresolved D. Deletions cut 0 bases from V and 11 bases from J, with 10 bases between. The CDR3 sequence is 11 residues long. The V gene's germline CDR1 is DFQATT and CDR2 SNEGSKA (reference sequence). The CDR3 spells CSAREVWEAFF. Written as DNA, the CDR3 is TGCAGTGCTAGAGAAGTTTGGGAGGCTTTCTTT.

The V call is TRBV29-1, the J call TRBJ2-2; D possibly corresponds to TRBD1 (5 bases). The germline V and J ends were trimmed by 7 bases and 3 bases, with 9 bases remaining between them. This CDR3 region has 12 residues. In germline, CDR1 is SQVTM, CDR2 ANQGSEA. CDR3 nucleotide sequence: TGCAGCGGCCGACAGTACACCGGGGAGCTGTTTTTT. Protein: CSGRQYTGELFF.

This clone was detected only a few times. This rearrangement joins TRBV3-1 (or the pseudogene TRBV3-2) to TRBJ1-6, with D hard to call. V was shortened by 6 bases and J by 9 bases, with 12 bases between the two germline ends. Germline V gives CDR1 LGHDT, CDR2 YNNKEL (reference sequence). This CDR3 region has 13 residues. CDR3: CASRATGSSPLHF. In DNA form, the CDR3 reads TGTGCCAGCAGGGCAACCGGGAGTTCACCCCTCCACTTT.

The chain joins TRBV18 to TRBJ2-1, with D maybe TRBD2 (6 bases). The CDR3 spans 15 residues. Trimming stripped 3 bases from V and 3 bases from J, with 12 bases between. Per germline, CDR1 KGHSH and CDR2 LQKENI. CDR3 nucleotides: TGTGCCAGCTCACCCTTTCGCGGGGACTACAATGAGCAGTTCTTC. Translation gives CASSPFRGDYNEQFF.

V and J are TRBV27 and TRBJ1-1; D is perhaps TRBD1 (5 bases). Germline CDR1 is MNHEY and CDR2 is SMNVEV (reference sequence). Trimming shortened V by 5 bases and J by 9 bases, and 16 bases separated the two germline ends. CDR3 length equals 13 residues. The DNA for the CDR3 is TGTGCCAGCAGTAAGGGGACGGGGGGTAAAGCTTTCTTT. Amino acids: CASSKGTGGKAFF.

The V and J genes are TRBV10-3 and TRBJ2-7; D is perhaps TRBD2 (6 bases). This CDR3 has 12 amino acids. V was cut by 10 bases and J by 5 bases, with 15 bases left in between. From germline, CDR1 is ENHRY and CDR2 SYGVKD. CDR3 protein: CATTMGLDEQYF. The CDR3 nucleotides read TGTGCCACAACAATGGGACTGGACGAGCAGTACTTC.

V usage is TRBV19 and J usage is TRBJ2-2; no clear D. Per the germline V gene, CDR1 is LNHDA and CDR2 is SQIVND (reference sequence). The CDR3 is made up of 14 amino acids. Trimming cost V 8 bases and J 0 bases, with 10 bases left between them. CDR3 DNA sequence: TGTGCCAGTGGTGGCACCGCGAACACCGGGGAGCTGTTTTTT. This encodes CASGGTANTGELFF.

The chain joins TRBV14 to TRBJ2-7; 10 bases are shared with TRBD1. The CDR3 sequence is 16 residues long. V lost 3 bases and J lost 3; bases outside the gene matches: 8. CDR1 and CDR2 (germline): SGHDN, FVKESK. CDR3 loop: CASSQVPGQGLYEQYF. DNA for the CDR3: TGTGCCAGCAGCCAGGTACCGGGACAGGGGCTCTACGAGCAGTACTTC.

The rearrangement joins TRBV19 to TRBJ2-1; 9 bases are a match to TRBD1. This CDR3 is built from 15 residues. Germline assignment: CDR1 LNHDA and CDR2 SQIVND (reference sequence). V shed 7 bases and J 6 bases; nucleotides not matched to a gene: 10. CDR3 nucleotide sequence: TGTGCCAGTAATCTTCCCGGGACAGGGACCAATGAGCAGTTCTTC. Protein: CASNLPGTGTNEQFF.

The V and J genes are TRBV12-2 and TRBJ2-1; the D call of TRBD2 is as the table states it, not checked on the DNA. TRBV12-2 is recorded as a pseudogene. The CDR3 loop spans 20 amino acids. CDR3 amino acids: CASRLIGRLREILTYNEQFF. CDR3 coding DNA: TGTGCAAGTCGCTTAATAGGTCGCTTGCGGGAGATTCTCACCTACAATGAGCAGTTCTTC.

The chain links TRBV18 to TRBJ1-1; 8 bases map to TRBD1. CDR3 length: 14 amino acids. Germline trimming cut 4 bases from V and 3 bases from J; bases unmatched to any gene: 4. CDR1 and CDR2 (germline): KGHSH, LQKENI. DNA for the CDR3: TGTGCCAGCTCACTACAGGGGGTGGACACTGAAGCTTTCTTT. Translated, it gives CASSLQGVDTEAFF.

The chain couples TRBV10-3 to TRBJ1-6; D unclear. In germline, CDR1 is ENHRY, CDR2 SYGVKD. Trimming shortened V by 3 bases and J by 7 bases, and 13 bases separated the two germline ends. The CDR3 sequence is 15 residues long. The CDR3 sequence is CAISDGRLHNSPLHF. CDR3 sequence (DNA): TGTGCCATCAGTGACGGGAGATTACACAATTCACCCCTCCACTTT.

V usage is TRBV10-1 and J usage is TRBJ2-2; tentative D call: TRBD1 (6 bases). The germline V gene encodes CDR1 WNHNN and CDR2 SYGVQD (reference sequence). The V gene lost 6 bases and the J gene lost 7 bases, with 12 bases spanning the gap. This CDR3 comprises 13 residues. The CDR3 loop is CASSLGAVGELFF. The CDR3 region has the DNA TGCGCCAGCAGCTTGGGGGCCGTCGGGGAGCTGTTTTTT.

The rearrangement links TRBV6-5 to TRBJ2-7; 7 positions agree with TRBD1. This CDR3 spans 12 amino acids. Germline V gene lookup returns CDR1 MNHEY and CDR2 SVGAGI. The V segment lost 7 bases and the J segment 5 bases; nucleotides outside the gene matches: 5. DNA for the CDR3: TGTGCCAGCACAGGGGGTGAAAACGAGCAGTACTTC. Translating gives CASTGGENEQYF.

This sequence joins TRBV5-1 and TRBJ1-1; 7 nucleotides match TRBD1. The CDR3 runs 14 residues. Germline V CDR1 and CDR2: SGHRS, YFSETQ. The J segment lost 2 bases and the V segment lost 4 bases, leaving 5 bases of the junction unmatched. In nucleotides, the CDR3 is TGCGCCAGCAGCATTGGGACAGCTAACACTGAAGCTTTCTTT. Its translation: CASSIGTANTEAFF.

The chain carries TRBV28 and TRBJ2-7; 7 positions match TRBD1. This CDR3 region has 14 residues. The germline V gene has CDR1 MDHEN and CDR2 SYDVKM. After removal of 3 bases from V and 3 bases from J, the junction contained 5 bases not matched to a gene. For the CDR3, the DNA is TGTGCCAGCAGTTTTGAGGGGGCGGGCTACGAGCAGTACTTC. It is translated as CASSFEGAGYEQYF.

The chain couples TRBV28 to TRBJ1-5, with 9 bases matching TRBD1. Looked up from germline, CDR1 is MDHEN and CDR2 is SYDVKM. The CDR3 has 17 amino acids. Unmatched junction bases numbered 11, after V lost 6 bases and J lost 2 bases. CDR3 nucleotides: TGTGCCAGCAGGCACGGGACAGGGAGAGTTGGCAATCAGCCCCAGCATTTT. It yields the protein CASRHGTGRVGNQPQHF.

The chain combines TRBV12-3 or TRBV12-4 with TRBJ2-5, with 8 bases identical to TRBD2. This CDR3 is built from 13 residues. V trimming: 5 bases; J trimming: 9 bases; junction bases outside the gene matches: 8. CDR3 coding DNA: TGTGCCAGCAGTCCGACTAGCGCGGGGGCCCAGTACTTC. It encodes CASSPTSAGAQYF.

The chain recombines TRBV7-6 with TRBJ1-2; D might be TRBD1 (6 bases). CDR3 length: 15 residues. CDR1 and CDR2 (germline): SGHVS, FNYEAQ. V lost 0 bases, J lost 5 bases, and 13 bases lay in between. CDR3 region: CASSLAPGARYGYTF. CDR3 DNA: TGTGCCAGCAGCTTAGCGCCAGGGGCCCGGTATGGCTACACCTTC.

The genes are TRBV6-4 and TRBJ1-3, with 7 bases matching TRBD1. The CDR3 runs to 16 residues. V lost 6 bases, J lost 0 bases, and 8 bases stayed unmatched. Germline CDR1 and CDR2: MRHNA and SNTAGT. CDR3 amino acids: CASSEGTAISGNTIYF. In DNA, the CDR3 is TGTGCCAGCAGCGAGGGGACAGCTATCTCTGGAAACACCATATATTTT.

The chain links TRBV18 to TRBJ2-1; the match to TRBD1 covers 9 bases. Germline trimming cut 6 bases from V and 7 bases from J; bases unmatched to any gene: 7. CDR1 is KGHSH, CDR2 LQKENI, per germline. The CDR3 is 14 amino acids. The CDR3 spells CASSRDRVGNEQFF. For the CDR3, the DNA is TGTGCCAGCTCGCGGGACAGGGTGGGTAATGAGCAGTTCTTC.